The rows below give T cell receptor beta chains drawn from one sample of a study of blood T cells in healthy people across ages. MiXCR, run by TCRdb on the 5' RACE reads, gives a single entry per CDR3 protein. The sample has 1.5 million to 1.9 million distinct CDR3 sequences; about 42% are singletons. Sample: blood. The source is a woman between 18 and 29 years old in good health. Both conserved end residues are part of each CDR3. The D gene is left open where the match is weak. Only part of the rows carry a size: once, few, many, or a class if the clone is expanded.

few TRBD2 TRBJ2-5 TRBV27 TGTGCCAGCAGTTTCCTAGCGGGGGACAAAAAAGAGACCCAGTACTTC CASSFLAGDKKETQYF
NA TRBD2 TRBJ2-7 TRBV7-2 TGTGCCAGCAGCTCAGAGACTAGCGGGGCGTTCCCTGTGGGCAATGAGCAGTACTTC CASSSETSGAFPVGNEQYF
NA NA TRBJ2-1 TRBV18 TGTGCCAGCTCACCCGACAGATTCAATGAGCAGTTCTTC CASSPDRFNEQFF
NA TRBD1 TRBJ2-5 TRBV7-3 TGTGCCAGCAGCATCACAGGGGGCTCAGAGACCCAGTACTTC CASSITGGSETQYF
NA NA TRBJ2-5 TRBV6-2/TRBV6-3 TGTGCCAGCAGTTATGGTGTGGGACTCATCGATGAGCAGTACTTC CASSYGVGLIDEQYF
NA TRBD1 TRBJ2-7 TRBV20-1 TGCAGTGCGACAGGGGAGCCCTACGAGCAGTACTTC CSATGEPYEQYF
NA NA TRBJ1-1 TRBV7-2 TGTGCCAGCAGCTTCAGCGGGGCTCCCACTGAAGCTTTCTTT CASSFSGAPTEAFF
few NA TRBJ1-5 TRBV19 TGTGCCAGTAGTCCTCGACAGACGGGGGATCAGCCCCAGCATTTT CASSPRQTGDQPQHF
NA TRBD1 TRBJ1-5 TRBV20-1 TGCAGTGCTGGACCCAGGAAGGGGGCAAAGCAGCCCCAGCATTTT CSAGPRKGAKQPQHF
NA NA TRBJ1-1 TRBV20-1 TGCAGTGCTAGATGGTACCTGAACACTGAAGCTTTCTTT CSARWYLNTEAFF
NA NA TRBJ1-1 TRBV20-1 TGCAGTCTACAACCTGGGACCGAAAACACTGAAGCTTTCTTT CSLQPGTENTEAFF
NA TRBD2 TRBJ2-1 TRBV20-1 TGCAGTGCTAGAGCGGGGAGCGGGGGGGCACATGAGCAGTTCTTC CSARAGSGGAHEQFF
NA NA TRBJ2-3 TRBV12-3/TRBV12-4 TGTGCCAGCAGTTGGGAGAGCGCCACAGATACGCAGTATTTT CASSWESATDTQYF
NA NA TRBJ2-1 TRBV20-1 TGCAGTGCTAGAGCGAGGCTACTAGCCCTCTCTCAATGGGAGCAGTTCTTC CSARARLLALSQWEQFF
few NA TRBJ2-5 TRBV29-1 TGCAGCGTTCGAGTAGTCAATGAGCAGTACTTC CSVRVVNEQYF
NA NA TRBJ2-7 TRBV7-6 TGTGCCAGCAGCCCCGGTTTAGCGGTTACCTACAATGAGCAGTACTTC CASSPGLAVTYNEQYF
NA TRBD1 TRBJ1-6 TRBV12-3/TRBV12-4 TGTGCCAGCAGTTTTACAGGGGCAAATTCACCCCTCCACTTT CASSFTGANSPLHF
NA NA TRBJ2-3 TRBV29-1 TGCAGCTTCCCTCGATTGGGTGCAGATACGCAGTATTTT CSFPRLGADTQYF
NA NA TRBJ1-4 TRBV14 TGTGCCAGCAGCCAAGCGGACTGGAGTGAAAAACTGTTTTTT CASSQADWSEKLFF
few NA TRBJ1-1 TRBV5-1 TGCGCCAGCACTCCGGGACTCGGGACTGAAGCTTTCTTT CASTPGLGTEAFF
few NA TRBJ1-2 TRBV4-2 TGTGCCAGCGACCTTACTGGGACAAGCTATGGCTACACCTTC CASDLTGTSYGYTF
NA NA TRBJ1-2 TRBV29-1 TGCAGCGCCGTCGCGGGCGGGGGCTCTGGCTACACCTTC CSAVAGGGSGYTF
NA TRBD2 TRBJ2-7 TRBV29-1 TGCAACGTGATGGGACTAGCGGGAGTCGAGCAGTACTTC CNVMGLAGVEQYF
NA NA TRBJ2-1 TRBV9 TGTGCCAGCAGACAGGGGGGTGGGGCGGGAGGCTCCTACAATGAGCAGTTCTTC CASRQGGGAGGSYNEQFF
NA NA TRBJ1-2 TRBV28 TGTGCCAGCAGTGCGGGACGGCCTAACTATGGCTACACCTTC CASSAGRPNYGYTF
NA NA TRBJ1-5 TRBV5-1 TGCGCCAGCAGGGAGGGCACCAGCAATCAGCCCCAGCATTTT CASREGTSNQPQHF
NA NA TRBJ2-5 TRBV7-7 TGTGCTAGCAGCCGGATCGGATATCAAGAGACCCAGTACTTC CASSRIGYQETQYF
NA NA TRBJ2-5 TRBV27 TGTGCCAGCAGTGCTAGGACAACTGGGTATGAGCAGTACTTC CASSARTTGYEQYF
NA NA TRBJ2-6 TRBV9 TGTGCCAGCAGCGTAGGTGCAGTCCACTCTGGGGCCAACGTCCTGACTTTC CASSVGAVHSGANVLTF
NA NA TRBJ2-3 TRBV27 TGTGCCAGCAGTTTTCCAGCGGGTGGTGATACGCAGTATTTT CASSFPAGGDTQYF
NA NA TRBJ2-7 TRBV7-9 TGTGCCAGCAGCGTAGAAGGTGTCTCCTACGAGCAGTACTTC CASSVEGVSYEQYF
many TRBD1 TRBJ2-7 TRBV27 TGTGCCAGCAGTCCGGGGACAGCCGTCTACGAGCAGTACTTC CASSPGTAVYEQYF